These 20 T cell receptor beta chains share one sample of origin, sequenced in a study of spatial heterogeneity in lung cancer. Findings and caveats of the study: Mutation tallies in tumors tracked expanded intratumoral alpha and beta TCR counts.

No cognate antigen is known for these TCRs. Sample time point: sample taken at primary tumor resection. TCRdb re-called the 5' RACE reads through MiXCR, storing one row per CDR3 protein. The sample records about 9,300 distinct CDR3 sequences, roughly 6% being singletons. Material: lung tumor tissue, obtained at surgery. The receptors derive from a male donor with early-stage non-small cell lung cancer.

This clonotype was seen at least ten times. This chain uses TRBV11-2 with TRBJ1-3, with unresolved D. Germline lookup yields CDR1 SGHAT and CDR2 FQNNGV. The CDR3 spans 14 residues. Deletions cut 3 bases from V and 2 bases from J, with 8 bases between. CDR3 DNA sequence: TGTGCCAGCAGCTTTGGGGTTACTGGAAACACCATATATTTT. It translates to CASSFGVTGNTIYF. The whole variable domain, filled in from reference TRBV11-2 and TRBJ1-3, reads EAGVAQSPRYKIIEKRQSVAFWCNPISGHATLYWYQQILGQGPKLLIQFQNNGVVDDSQLPKDRFSAERLKGVDSTLKIQPAKLEDSAVYLCASSFGVTGNTIYFGEGSWLTVV.

The CDR3 sequence is CASSPTSGYYEQYF. The CDR3 region has the DNA TGTGCCAGCAGTCCGACTAGCGGTTACTACGAGCAGTACTTC. V is TRBV6-1 and J is TRBJ2-7; 9 nucleotides align to TRBD2. The CDR3 is 14 residues long. Trimming cost V 5 bases and J 3 bases; bases outside gene matches: 5. CDR1 is MNHNS and CDR2 is SASEGT in the germline V gene.

This clonotype was counted at least ten times. The rearrangement uses TRBV7-9 and TRBJ1-2; TRBD1 matches at 10 bases. The CDR3 runs 15 residues. Germline V gene lookup returns CDR1 SEHNR and CDR2 FQNEAQ (reference sequence). V was pared by 5 bases and J by 5 bases, with 8 bases of the junction left unmatched. This chain's CDR3 is CASSLQTGGLYGYTF. CDR3 nucleotides: TGTGCCAGCAGCCTCCAGACAGGGGGCCTGTATGGCTACACCTTC.

This clonotype was seen ten or more times. This chain connects TRBV5-1 to TRBJ2-7; perhaps TRBD1 as D (6 bases). The germline gives CDR1 SGHRS, CDR2 YFSETQ. Trimming stripped 7 bases from V and 2 bases from J, with 16 bases between. This CDR3 contains 14 residues. The chain's CDR3 is CASRDIQGTYEQYF. CDR3 sequence (DNA): TGCGCCAGCCGCGACATACAGGGAACCTACGAGCAGTACTTC.

This clonotype has ten or more counts. The chain joins TRBV7-3 to TRBJ1-6; D remains unclear. Between the trimmed V and J ends, which lost 5 bases and 5 bases, there was a span of 7 bases. This CDR3 is 13 amino acids long. Germline lookup yields CDR1 SGHTA and CDR2 FQGTGA. CDR3 sequence reads: CASSRDNNSPLHF. The CDR3 DNA sequence: TGTGCCAGCAGCAGAGATAATAATTCACCCCTCCACTTT.

There are many counts of this clonotype. The rearrangement joins TRBV4-2 to TRBJ1-3; D remains unclear. CDR1 LGHNA and CDR2 YNFKEQ come from the germline V gene. The germline V and J ends were trimmed by 1 base and 0 bases, with 13 bases remaining between them. The CDR3 spans 17 residues. In nucleotides, the CDR3 is TGTGCCAGCAGCCAAGTTGTCGGAAGATTCTCTGGAAACACCATATATTTT. Its translation is CASSQVVGRFSGNTIYF.

Ten or more counts support this clonotype. The rearrangement uses TRBV5-6 and TRBJ2-3; D is ambiguous. Deletions cut 1 base from V and 4 bases from J, with 4 bases between. The CDR3 is 12 residues long. CDR1 is SGHDT and CDR2 is YYEEEE in the germline V gene. CDR3 amino acids: CASSLNADTQYF. The CDR3 DNA is TGTGCCAGCAGCTTGAATGCAGATACGCAGTATTTT.

This clonotype was found many times. The rearrangement links TRBV28 to TRBJ2-3, with D unclear. Per germline, CDR1 MDHEN and CDR2 SYDVKM. There are 13 residues in the CDR3. V was trimmed by 5 bases and J by 4 bases, leaving 10 bases between them. The CDR3 sequence is CASSGTKPDTQYF. The CDR3, as DNA: TGTGCCAGCAGTGGAACTAAACCAGATACGCAGTATTTT.

By its share, this clonotype is medium-sized. This chain connects TRBV20-1 to TRBJ1-5, with TRBD1 as a possible D gene (5 bases). Germline V lookup: CDR1 DFQATT, CDR2 SNEGSKA (reference sequence). Trimming left V 6 bases short and J 2 bases short, with 11 bases between. The CDR3 loop spans 13 amino acids. The CDR3 coding sequence is TGCAGTGCATCGGACACCGGCAATCAGCCCCAGCATTTT. This gives the protein CSASDTGNQPQHF.

This clonotype was counted at least ten times. The gene calls are TRBV5-1 and TRBJ1-1; 12 bases are a match to TRBD1. The ends lost 4 bases at V and 3 bases at J; junction bases unmatched: 4. The CDR3 consists of 15 residues. From germline, CDR1 is SGHRS and CDR2 YFSETQ. CDR3 DNA: TGCGCCAGCAGCCCCGGGACAGGGGGCGACACTGAAGCTTTCTTT. Its protein is CASSPGTGGDTEAFF.

The sample holds many counts of this clonotype. The rearrangement joins TRBV7-2 to TRBJ2-7, with D possibly matching TRBD2 (7 bases). The CDR3 spans 15 residues. Trimming stripped 7 bases from V and 0 bases from J, with 16 bases between. The germline V gene encodes CDR1 SGHTA and CDR2 FQGNSA. CDR3 protein: CASNTGGGGSYEQYF. The CDR3 coding sequence is TGTGCCAGCAACACGGGCGGGGGCGGCTCCTACGAGCAGTACTTC.

By share of the sample, this clonotype is medium-sized. CDR3 bases: TGTGCCACCAGCAGCCGCAATTTGACAGGGGTGAACTATGGCTACACCTTC. Protein: CATSSRNLTGVNYGYTF. This sequence joins TRBV15 and TRBJ1-2; 8 nucleotides agree with TRBD1. Germline V CDR1 and CDR2: LNHNV, YYDKDF (reference sequence). This CDR3 has 17 residues. J gave up 2 bases and V 3 bases, and 11 bases lay outside the gene matches.

This clonotype was counted many times. This chain connects TRBV20-1 to TRBJ1-1; no reliable D call. The V and J ends lost 0 bases and 5 bases respectively, with 13 bases between them. The CDR3 is 14 residues long. Germline-derived CDR1 and CDR2 are DFQATT and SNEGSKA (reference sequence). This CDR3 reads CSARDNHGWTEAFF. As DNA, the CDR3 is TGCAGTGCTAGAGATAACCACGGGTGGACTGAAGCTTTCTTT.

Within the sample, this clonotype is medium-sized. In DNA form, the CDR3 reads TGTGCCAGCAGTTCAGGACTACTGCGGAATTCACCCCTCCACTTT. Translating gives CASSSGLLRNSPLHF. The chain recombines TRBV27 with TRBJ1-6; D uncertain. Looked up from germline, CDR1 is MNHEY and CDR2 is SMNVEV (reference sequence). The germline V and J ends were trimmed by 4 bases and 7 bases, with 14 bases remaining between them. The CDR3 contains 15 residues.

This clonotype was detected ten times or more. The genes are TRBV6-2 or TRBV6-3 and TRBJ2-3; 12 bases line up with TRBD2. Per germline, CDR1 MNHEY and CDR2 SVGEGT. Losses at the gene ends were 7 bases for V and 2 bases for J; bases not matched to a gene: 13. CDR3 length equals 18 residues. CDR3 nucleotide sequence: TGTGCCAGCAATACCGGGACTAGCGGGCGGCCAATCACAGATACGCAGTATTTT. Its protein is CASNTGTSGRPITDTQYF.

This clonotype was seen at least ten times. J is TRBJ1-5 and V is TRBV23-1; D is unclear. TRBV23-1 is an ORF, and what it does is uncertain. This CDR3 has 8 residues. The CDR3 bases are TGCGTGCGAAAACCCCAGCATTTT. Encoded protein: CVRKPQHF.

At least ten counts were recorded for this clonotype. The V and J genes are TRBV6-1 and TRBJ2-1; 7 bases align to TRBD1. The germline V gene encodes CDR1 MNHNS and CDR2 SASEGT. This CDR3 has 13 residues. With 7 bases clipped from V and 12 bases from J, the junction kept 12 bases outside the gene matches. The CDR3 nucleotides are TGTGCCAGCACCCCGAACGGGTCAGGGGGGCAGTTCTTC. It encodes CASTPNGSGGQFF.

For this clonotype: Given a much more abundant clone one base away, this may be a read error. V gene TRBV18 combines with J gene TRBJ2-1; TRBD2 might be the D (5 bases). The CDR3 consists of 14 residues. Germline assignment: CDR1 KGHSH and CDR2 LQKENI. The CDR3 sequence: CASSPSSRRNERFF. Here the CDR3 DNA reads TGTGCCAGCTCACCTAGTTCGAGGAGGAATGAGCGGTTCTTC.

There are many counts of this clonotype. The rearrangement joins TRBV6-1 to TRBJ2-5; TRBD1 matches at 10 bases. Germline values: CDR1 MNHNS, CDR2 SASEGT. CDR3 length equals 16 residues. V lost 4 bases and J lost 5; bases outside the gene matches: 10. CDR3 residues: CASSAQSGTGAETQYF. In DNA form, the CDR3 reads TGTGCCAGCAGTGCGCAGTCCGGGACAGGGGCTGAGACCCAGTACTTC.

The chain is built from TRBV5-4 and TRBJ2-5, with 8 positions matching TRBD2. CDR3 size: 18 residues. Germline V gene data show CDR1 as SGHNT and CDR2 as YYREEE (reference sequence). J was trimmed by 5 bases and V by 0 bases; bases with no gene match: 15. In DNA, the CDR3 is TGTGCCAGCAGCTTGGCCGGGGGCGGGGGGCCTCGAAGTGAGACCCAGTACTTC. Its protein product is CASSLAGGGGPRSETQYF. Combining the CDR3 with reference TRBV5-4 and TRBJ2-5 gives the whole variable domain ETGVTQSPTHLIKTRGQQVTLRCSSQSGHNTVSWYQQALGQGPQFIFQYYREEENGRGNFPPRFSGLQFPNYSSELNVNALELDDSALYLCASSLAGGGGPRSETQYFGPGTRLLVL.